The sequence of this T cell receptor beta chain was determined in a study of healthy donors' naive CD4 and CD8 T cells. Study at large: Three donor age groups were sampled: 20-25, 40-50 and 60-70 years; half female. TCR alpha primers covered all functional IMGT alpha gene variants. Findings and limits, study-wide: Naive CD4+ and CD8+ cells reportedly differed in usage of most V and J genes.

Each TCR library used around 0.5 ug of total RNA and a linear amplification protocol. TCRdb reprocessed the reads with MiXCR, giving one entry per CDR3 protein. The sample holds around 200,000 distinct CDR3 sequences; over 60% are singletons and the top ten take roughly 2.3%. Comments on this clonotype: Its target is unknown.

The V gene's germline CDR1 is SQVTM and CDR2 ANQGSEA. V lost 6 bases and J 5 bases, leaving 12 bases between the germline ends. CDR3 length: 12 residues. Naive T cells were sorted: CD4+CD8-CD45RO-CD45RA+ for CD4+, CD8+CD4-CD45RA+CD27bright for CD8+. The specimen was naive CD4+ and CD8+ T cells sorted from blood, pooled from several donors. This clonotype originated in a pool of human donors in good health; the sample pools cells from several healthy donors. The chain recombines TRBV29-1 with TRBJ2-3; D is perhaps TRBD2 (5 bases). The CDR3 reads CSVRSGGDTQYF. CDR3 in DNA: TGCAGCGTCAGAAGCGGCGGAGATACGCAGTATTTT.